A selection of T cell receptor beta chains follows, all from one sample in a study of T cell changes during pregnancy in multiple sclerosis. The table came from immunoSEQ multiplex PCR; TCRdb's copy has only in-frame clones and leaves some out. Altogether about 63,000 clones are present, 93% being singletons, with the ten largest covering 3.2%. Material: CD8+ T cells from peripheral blood mononuclear cells, obtained in the second trimester of pregnancy. The source of these receptors is a female donor with multiple sclerosis, enrolled in a pregnancy study. Both conserved end residues are part of each CDR3. Each record gives: J gene, V gene, clone size, D gene, CDR3 protein, CDR3 DNA. A D gene is named only where the DNA matches it firmly. Where a row states a size, it is once, few, many or the class of an expanded clone; other rows omit it.

J gene: TRBJ1-3
V gene: TRBV30
clone size: NA
D gene: TRBD1
CDR3 protein: CAWRPRTGAGRNTIYF
CDR3 DNA: TGTGCCTGGAGACCACGGACAGGGGCGGGTAGAAACACCATATATTTT

J gene: TRBJ2-7
V gene: TRBV5-4
clone size: once
D gene: TRBD2
CDR3 protein: CASSPPGLGIREQYF
CDR3 DNA: TGTGCCAGCAGCCCACCGGGACTAGGAATCCGCGAGCAGTACTTC

J gene: TRBJ2-7
V gene: TRBV7-9
clone size: NA
D gene: TRBD2
CDR3 protein: CASSLGLAGGSYEQYF
CDR3 DNA: TGTGCCAGCAGCTTAGGGCTAGCGGGAGGAAGCTACGAGCAGTACTTC

J gene: TRBJ2-5
V gene: TRBV9
clone size: NA
D gene: NA
CDR3 protein: CASSPPRLAEETQYF
CDR3 DNA: TGTGCCAGCAGCCCCCCGAGATTAGCGGAAGAGACCCAGTACTTC

J gene: TRBJ2-7
V gene: TRBV6-1
clone size: NA
D gene: NA
CDR3 protein: CASSEGRDSYEQYF
CDR3 DNA: TGTGCCAGCAGTGAGGGCAGGGACTCCTACGAGCAGTACTTC

J gene: TRBJ1-2
V gene: TRBV27
clone size: NA
D gene: TRBD1
CDR3 protein: CASSPRDRGRDGYTF
CDR3 DNA: TGTGCCAGCAGTCCACGGGACAGGGGGCGCGATGGCTACACCTTC

J gene: TRBJ1-2
V gene: TRBV14
clone size: NA
D gene: NA
CDR3 protein: CASSQDRVGRSANYGYTF
CDR3 DNA: TGTGCCAGCAGCCAAGATCGAGTAGGAAGGAGCGCGAACTATGGCTACACCTTC

J gene: TRBJ2-7
V gene: TRBV27
clone size: NA
D gene: TRBD1
CDR3 protein: CASSLYRGQGFHEQYF
CDR3 DNA: TGTGCCAGCAGTTTATACCGGGGACAGGGGTTCCACGAGCAGTACTTC

J gene: TRBJ1-4
V gene: TRBV4-2
clone size: once
D gene: NA
CDR3 protein: CASSQDREKLFF
CDR3 DNA: TGTGCCAGCAGCCAAGATCGGGAAAAACTGTTTTTT

J gene: TRBJ1-2
V gene: TRBV28
clone size: NA
D gene: NA
CDR3 protein: CASSLPRVGLSNYGYTF
CDR3 DNA: TGTGCCAGCAGTCTCCCCAGGGTGGGGCTATCTAACTATGGCTACACCTTC

J gene: TRBJ2-1
V gene: TRBV5-1
clone size: NA
D gene: TRBD2
CDR3 protein: CASSLESGSYNEQFF
CDR3 DNA: TGCGCCAGCAGCTTGGAGAGCGGGAGCTACAATGAGCAGTTCTTC

J gene: TRBJ2-7
V gene: TRBV7-9
clone size: NA
D gene: NA
CDR3 protein: CASSLEESYEQYF
CDR3 DNA: TGTGCCAGCAGCTTAGAAGAGTCCTACGAGCAGTACTTC

J gene: TRBJ2-7
V gene: TRBV27
clone size: NA
D gene: TRBD2
CDR3 protein: CASSSRGGGYEQYF
CDR3 DNA: TGTGCCAGCAGTTCGCGGGGGGGCGGCTACGAGCAGTACTTC

J gene: TRBJ1-2
V gene: TRBV27
clone size: NA
D gene: NA
CDR3 protein: CASSFSGPYGYTF
CDR3 DNA: TGTGCCAGCAGTTTTTCAGGGCCCTATGGCTACACCTTC

J gene: TRBJ2-7
V gene: TRBV27
clone size: NA
D gene: TRBD2
CDR3 protein: CASSWSSGRRNYEQYF
CDR3 DNA: TGTGCCAGCAGTTGGTCTAGCGGGAGGAGGAACTACGAGCAGTACTTC

J gene: TRBJ1-2
V gene: TRBV27
clone size: NA
D gene: TRBD1
CDR3 protein: CASSVSGTGVIYGYTF
CDR3 DNA: TGTGCCAGCAGTGTTTCTGGGACAGGGGTTATCTATGGCTACACCTTC

J gene: TRBJ2-7
V gene: TRBV11-2
clone size: NA
D gene: NA
CDR3 protein: CASSPPSYEQYF
CDR3 DNA: TGTGCCAGCAGCCCCCCTAGCTACGAGCAGTACTTC

J gene: TRBJ2-4
V gene: TRBV27
clone size: NA
D gene: TRBD2
CDR3 protein: CANRPGLAGGNGTKNIQYF
CDR3 DNA: TGTGCCAACCGACCGGGACTAGCGGGAGGTAACGGAACCAAAAACATTCAGTACTTC

J gene: TRBJ2-7
V gene: TRBV28
clone size: NA
D gene: NA
CDR3 protein: CASSLHPVGGPHNEQYF
CDR3 DNA: TGTGCCAGCAGCCTACACCCTGTTGGGGGCCCCCATAACGAGCAGTACTTC

J gene: TRBJ1-1
V gene: TRBV6-1
clone size: NA
D gene: TRBD1
CDR3 protein: CASSAGTGGYTEAFF
CDR3 DNA: TGTGCCAGCAGTGCCGGGACAGGGGGCTACACTGAAGCTTTCTTT

J gene: TRBJ2-1
V gene: TRBV7-9
clone size: once
D gene: TRBD2
CDR3 protein: CASSLTSGIPNEQFF
CDR3 DNA: TGTGCCAGCAGCTTGACTAGCGGGATCCCCAATGAGCAGTTCTTC

J gene: TRBJ2-7
V gene: TRBV4-1
clone size: NA
D gene: NA
CDR3 protein: CASSPGGVYEQYF
CDR3 DNA: TGCGCCAGCAGCCCCGGCGGGGTCTACGAGCAGTACTTC

J gene: TRBJ2-7
V gene: TRBV27
clone size: NA
D gene: NA
CDR3 protein: CASSPLRGTYEQYF
CDR3 DNA: TGTGCCAGCAGTCCCCTACGCGGTACCTACGAGCAGTACTTC

J gene: TRBJ2-7
V gene: TRBV19
clone size: NA
D gene: NA
CDR3 protein: CASSLQGWDEQYF
CDR3 DNA: TGTGCCAGTAGTCTACAGGGTTGGGACGAGCAGTACTTC

J gene: TRBJ2-1
V gene: TRBV19
clone size: NA
D gene: TRBD2
CDR3 protein: CASSATSGTLYNEQFF
CDR3 DNA: TGTGCCAGTAGTGCGACTAGCGGAACCCTTTACAATGAGCAGTTCTTC

J gene: TRBJ2-1
V gene: TRBV19
clone size: NA
D gene: TRBD1
CDR3 protein: CASNLGQGSEQFF
CDR3 DNA: TGTGCCAGTAACCTCGGACAGGGGAGTGAGCAGTTCTTC

J gene: TRBJ1-6
V gene: TRBV7-9
clone size: NA
D gene: NA
CDR3 protein: CASPSGDGSSYNSPLHF
CDR3 DNA: TGTGCCAGCCCTTCTGGAGACGGTAGCTCCTATAATTCACCCCTCCACTTT

J gene: TRBJ1-2
V gene: TRBV5-1
clone size: NA
D gene: NA
CDR3 protein: CASSLTRVGYTF
CDR3 DNA: TGCGCCAGCAGCTTGACCAGGGTTGGCTACACCTTC

J gene: TRBJ2-3
V gene: TRBV28
clone size: once
D gene: NA
CDR3 protein: CASSPQGSTDTQYF
CDR3 DNA: TGTGCCAGCAGCCCCCAGGGAAGCACAGATACGCAGTATTTT

J gene: TRBJ1-5
V gene: TRBV15
clone size: NA
D gene: NA
CDR3 protein: CATSRKEGGNQPQHF
CDR3 DNA: TGTGCCACCAGCAGAAAGGAGGGAGGCAATCAGCCCCAGCATTTT

J gene: TRBJ1-1
V gene: TRBV5-6
clone size: few
D gene: NA
CDR3 protein: CASSGGGAWTEAFF
CDR3 DNA: TGTGCCAGCAGCGGCGGGGGGGCGTGGACTGAAGCTTTCTTT

J gene: TRBJ2-5
V gene: TRBV14
clone size: NA
D gene: NA
CDR3 protein: CASSQDPRAQETQYF
CDR3 DNA: TGTGCCAGCAGCCAAGACCCTCGCGCCCAAGAGACCCAGTACTTC

J gene: TRBJ2-1
V gene: TRBV6-1
clone size: once
D gene: NA
CDR3 protein: CASSEPFTTIDEQFF
CDR3 DNA: TGTGCCAGCAGTGAACCCTTTACCACCATAGATGAGCAGTTCTTC

J gene: TRBJ2-5
V gene: TRBV27
clone size: NA
D gene: NA
CDR3 protein: CASSRWTGDGETQYF
CDR3 DNA: TGTGCCAGCAGCCGATGGACGGGGGACGGGGAGACCCAGTACTTC

J gene: TRBJ2-1
V gene: TRBV19
clone size: NA
D gene: TRBD2
CDR3 protein: CASTPSGRHFYNEQFF
CDR3 DNA: TGTGCCAGTACCCCTAGCGGGAGGCATTTCTACAATGAGCAGTTCTTC

J gene: TRBJ1-2
V gene: TRBV11-2
clone size: NA
D gene: NA
CDR3 protein: CASSLVAGDYSNYGYTF
CDR3 DNA: TGTGCCAGCAGCTTAGTTGCAGGCGACTACTCTAACTATGGCTACACCTTC

J gene: TRBJ2-7
V gene: TRBV4-2
clone size: NA
D gene: TRBD2
CDR3 protein: CASSQPSSGSRAYEQYF
CDR3 DNA: TGTGCCAGCAGCCAACCCTCCAGCGGGAGTAGGGCCTACGAGCAGTACTTC

J gene: TRBJ2-2
V gene: TRBV4-2
clone size: NA
D gene: NA
CDR3 protein: CASSQETGNTGELFF
CDR3 DNA: TGTGCCAGCAGCCAAGAGACAGGGAACACCGGGGAGCTGTTTTTT

J gene: TRBJ1-1
V gene: TRBV5-1
clone size: NA
D gene: TRBD1
CDR3 protein: CASSLWGTGGGTEAFF
CDR3 DNA: TGCGCCAGCAGCTTGTGGGGGACAGGGGGAGGGACTGAAGCTTTCTTT

J gene: TRBJ2-1
V gene: TRBV7-3
clone size: once
D gene: TRBD2
CDR3 protein: CASSFSSGRYNEQFF
CDR3 DNA: TGTGCCAGCAGCTTCTCTAGCGGGAGGTACAATGAGCAGTTCTTC

J gene: TRBJ1-5
V gene: TRBV7-9
clone size: NA
D gene: TRBD1
CDR3 protein: CASSTQGSNQPQHF
CDR3 DNA: TGTGCCAGCAGCACACAGGGGAGCAATCAGCCCCAGCATTTT

J gene: TRBJ2-7
V gene: TRBV19
clone size: NA
D gene: TRBD2
CDR3 protein: CASSIYGASGREQYF
CDR3 DNA: TGTGCCAGTAGTATTTATGGCGCTAGCGGTAGGGAGCAGTACTTC

J gene: TRBJ2-7
V gene: TRBV6-6
clone size: NA
D gene: TRBD1
CDR3 protein: CASSYPDRLAYEQYF
CDR3 DNA: TGTGCCAGCAGTTACCCGGACAGGCTGGCCTACGAGCAGTACTTC

J gene: TRBJ1-1
V gene: TRBV30
clone size: few
D gene: NA
CDR3 protein: CAWSVQGMTEAFF
CDR3 DNA: TGTGCCTGGAGTGTGCAGGGGATGACTGAAGCTTTCTTT

J gene: TRBJ2-7
V gene: TRBV5-6
clone size: NA
D gene: NA
CDR3 protein: CASSLAPGPHEQYF
CDR3 DNA: TGTGCCAGCAGCTTGGCCCCAGGGCCGCACGAGCAGTACTTC

J gene: TRBJ2-1
V gene: TRBV5-1
clone size: NA
D gene: TRBD2
CDR3 protein: CASRPGLAGISYNEQFF
CDR3 DNA: TGCGCCAGCAGACCTGGACTAGCAGGGATTTCCTACAATGAGCAGTTCTTC